Listed below are T cell receptor beta chains from one sample, sequenced in a study of T cells after yellow fever vaccination. Each CDR3 protein gets one entry after TCRdb re-called the 5' RACE reads with MiXCR. The table lists about 580,000 distinct CDR3 sequences, roughly a sixth of them singletons. Sequenced material: PBMCs, taken roughly 5 days after the first yellow fever vaccination. The receptors stem from a man younger than 30 who received the YFV17D yellow fever vaccine. Both conserved end residues are part of each CDR3. The D gene is left open where the match is weak. Some rows have no size entry. The others give once, few or many, or a class for an expanded clone.

-,TRBV6-1,TRBJ1-4,14,-,CASTKTDSREKLFF,TGTGCCAGCACCAAAACAGATTCTCGGGAAAAACTGTTTTTT
TRBD1,TRBV6-5,TRBJ2-7,16,once,CASSYGFGTGTSEQYF,TGTGCCAGCAGTTACGGATTCGGGACAGGGACATCCGAGCAGTACTTC
-,TRBV10-3,TRBJ1-2,14,few,CAISAVTGPHGYTF,TGTGCCATCAGCGCCGTCACTGGGCCACATGGCTACACCTTC
TRBD2,TRBV7-2,TRBJ2-3,16,-,CASIAAPSGVGDTQYF,TGTGCCAGCATCGCCGCCCCTAGCGGGGTGGGAGATACGCAGTATTTT
-,TRBV10-3,TRBJ2-1,16,-,CAISEKGEPLYNEQFF,TGTGCCATCAGTGAGAAAGGAGAACCTCTCTACAATGAGCAGTTCTTC
-,TRBV5-5,TRBJ1-2,13,few,CASSLSGVGGYTF,TGTGCCAGCAGCTTGTCGGGAGTTGGGGGCTACACCTTC
-,TRBV20-1,TRBJ2-7,17,few,CSAPRQKGFLVPYEQYF,TGCAGTGCTCCCCGACAAAAAGGGTTTCTTGTTCCCTACGAGCAGTACTTC
TRBD2,TRBV12-3/TRBV12-4,TRBJ2-3,17,few,CASSQGTSGASTDTQYF,TGTGCCAGCAGTCAAGGGACTAGCGGGGCAAGCACAGATACGCAGTATTTT
-,TRBV7-2,TRBJ2-5,13,-,CASGRAHQETQYF,TGTGCCAGCGGAAGGGCGCACCAAGAGACCCAGTACTTC
-,TRBV20-1,TRBJ1-4,13,few,CSARDGIFEKLFF,TGCAGTGCTAGAGATGGAATTTTCGAAAAACTGTTTTTT
-,TRBV19,TRBJ2-3,16,few,CASSNEGYSSTDTQYF,TGTGCCAGTAGTAATGAAGGGTACTCTAGCACAGATACGCAGTATTTT
-,TRBV7-6,TRBJ2-1,17,once,CASSLALLPGPYNEQFF,TGTGCCAGCAGCTTAGCGCTACTGCCCGGGCCCTACAATGAGCAGTTCTTC
TRBD2,TRBV3-1,TRBJ2-3,18,few,CASSPSGGAPLAADTQYF,TGTGCCAGCAGCCCTAGCGGGGGGGCACCCCTAGCCGCAGATACGCAGTATTTT
-,TRBV5-1,TRBJ1-1,14,few,CASRLDGGNTEAFF,TGCGCCAGCAGACTCGACGGGGGGAACACTGAAGCTTTCTTT
-,TRBV5-6,TRBJ2-2,16,-,CASSFPPGTNTGELFF,TGTGCCAGCAGCTTTCCTCCAGGGACGAACACCGGGGAGCTGTTTTTT
-,TRBV3-1,TRBJ1-1,11,few,CASSLRGEAFF,TGTGCCAGCAGCCTCAGGGGTGAAGCTTTCTTT
TRBD2,TRBV3-1,TRBJ2-3,15,-,CASRGLAGGPDTQYF,TGTGCCAGCCGCGGACTAGCGGGGGGCCCTGATACGCAGTATTTT
TRBD1,TRBV6-2/TRBV6-3,TRBJ1-2,15,-,CASTQRGGGGFGYTF,TGTGCCAGCACCCAACGGGGAGGAGGGGGCTTTGGCTACACCTTC
-,TRBV4-3,TRBJ1-1,18,-,CASSQAYPWTEMNTEAFF,TGCGCCAGCAGCCAAGCCTATCCTTGGACAGAGATGAACACTGAAGCTTTCTTT
TRBD1,TRBV5-1,TRBJ1-2,17,-,CASSLTPTGRANYGYTF,TGCGCCAGCAGCTTAACCCCGACAGGGCGTGCTAACTATGGCTACACCTTC
TRBD1,TRBV15,TRBJ1-5,14,few,CATSRTGSGQPQHF,TGTGCCACCAGCAGGACAGGGTCGGGGCAGCCCCAGCATTTT
-,TRBV7-2,TRBJ1-2,13,many,CASSSNQIYGYTF,TGTGCCAGCAGTTCAAATCAGATCTATGGCTACACCTTC
-,TRBV6-2/TRBV6-3,TRBJ2-2,15,few,CASRAGTTNTGELFF,TGTGCCAGCAGAGCCGGGACCACGAACACCGGGGAGCTGTTTTTT
-,TRBV27,TRBJ1-2,16,few,CASSLSPQGLGYGYTF,TGTGCCAGCAGTTTATCCCCCCAGGGTCTTGGCTATGGCTACACCTTC
-,TRBV27,TRBJ1-6,13,-,CASKDTNSTPLHF,TGTGCCAGCAAGGATACCAACTCGACACCCCTCCACTTT
TRBD2,TRBV5-4,TRBJ2-1,15,-,CASSPAGGGHNEQFF,TGTGCCAGCAGCCCAGCTGGCGGGGGTCACAATGAGCAGTTCTTC
-,TRBV28,TRBJ1-6,14,-,CASSPRDFFSPLHF,TGTGCCAGCAGTCCACGGGACTTCTTTTCACCCCTCCACTTT